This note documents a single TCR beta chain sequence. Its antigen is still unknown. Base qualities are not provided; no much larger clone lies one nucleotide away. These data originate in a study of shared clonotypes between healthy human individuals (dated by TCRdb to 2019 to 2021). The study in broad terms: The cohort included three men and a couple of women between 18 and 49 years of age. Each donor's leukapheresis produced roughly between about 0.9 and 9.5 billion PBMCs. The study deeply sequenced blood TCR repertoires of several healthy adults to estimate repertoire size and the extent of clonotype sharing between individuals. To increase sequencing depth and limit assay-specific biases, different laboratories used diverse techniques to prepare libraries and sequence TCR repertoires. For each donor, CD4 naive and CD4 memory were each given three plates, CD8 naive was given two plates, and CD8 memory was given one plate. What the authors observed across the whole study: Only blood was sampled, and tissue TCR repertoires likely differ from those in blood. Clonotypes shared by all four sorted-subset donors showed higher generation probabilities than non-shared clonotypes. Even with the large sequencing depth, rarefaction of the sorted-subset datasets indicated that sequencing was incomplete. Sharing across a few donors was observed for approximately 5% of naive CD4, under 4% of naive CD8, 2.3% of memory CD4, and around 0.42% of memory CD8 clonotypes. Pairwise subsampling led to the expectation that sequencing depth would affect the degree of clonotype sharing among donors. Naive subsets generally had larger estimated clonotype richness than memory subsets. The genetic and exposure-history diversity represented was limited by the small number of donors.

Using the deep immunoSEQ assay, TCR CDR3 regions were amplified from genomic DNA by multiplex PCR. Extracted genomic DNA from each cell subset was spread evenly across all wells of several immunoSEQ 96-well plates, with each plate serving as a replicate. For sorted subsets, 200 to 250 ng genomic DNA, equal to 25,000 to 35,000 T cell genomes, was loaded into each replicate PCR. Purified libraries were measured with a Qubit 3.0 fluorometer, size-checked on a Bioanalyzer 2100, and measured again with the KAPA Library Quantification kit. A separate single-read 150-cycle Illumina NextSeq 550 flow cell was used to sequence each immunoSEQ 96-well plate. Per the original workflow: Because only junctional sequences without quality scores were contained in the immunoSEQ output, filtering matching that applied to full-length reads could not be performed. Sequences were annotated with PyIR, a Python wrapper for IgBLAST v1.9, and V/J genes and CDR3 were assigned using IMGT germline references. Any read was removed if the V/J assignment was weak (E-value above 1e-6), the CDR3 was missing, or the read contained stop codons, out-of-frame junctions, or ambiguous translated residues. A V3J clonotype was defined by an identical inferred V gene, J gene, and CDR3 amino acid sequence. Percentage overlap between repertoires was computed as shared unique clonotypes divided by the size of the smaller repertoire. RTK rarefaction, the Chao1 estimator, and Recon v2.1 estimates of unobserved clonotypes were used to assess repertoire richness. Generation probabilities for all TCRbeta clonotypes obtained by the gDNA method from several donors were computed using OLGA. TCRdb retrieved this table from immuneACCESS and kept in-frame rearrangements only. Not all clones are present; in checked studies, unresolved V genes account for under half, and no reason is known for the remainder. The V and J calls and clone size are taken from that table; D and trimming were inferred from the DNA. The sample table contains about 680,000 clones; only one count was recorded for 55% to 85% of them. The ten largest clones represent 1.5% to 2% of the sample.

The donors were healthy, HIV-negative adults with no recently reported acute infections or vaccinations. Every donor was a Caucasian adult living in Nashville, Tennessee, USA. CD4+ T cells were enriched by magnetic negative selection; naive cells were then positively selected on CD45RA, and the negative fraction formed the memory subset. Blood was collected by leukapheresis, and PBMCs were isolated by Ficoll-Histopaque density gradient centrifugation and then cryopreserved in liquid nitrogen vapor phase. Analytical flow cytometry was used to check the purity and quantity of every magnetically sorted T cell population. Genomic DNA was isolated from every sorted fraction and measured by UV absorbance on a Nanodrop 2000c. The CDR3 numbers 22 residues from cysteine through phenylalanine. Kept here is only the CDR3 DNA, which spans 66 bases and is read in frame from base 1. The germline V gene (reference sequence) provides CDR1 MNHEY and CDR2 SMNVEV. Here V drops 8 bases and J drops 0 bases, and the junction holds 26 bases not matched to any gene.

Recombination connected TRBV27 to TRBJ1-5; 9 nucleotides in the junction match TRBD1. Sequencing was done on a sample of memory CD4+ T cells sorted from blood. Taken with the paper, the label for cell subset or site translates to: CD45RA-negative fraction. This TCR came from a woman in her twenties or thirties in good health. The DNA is TGTGCCAGCCTGACCCCCCCTCTAAGATGGACAGGGGACTGGTATAGCAATCAGCCCCAGCATTTT. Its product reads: CASLTPPLRWTGDWYSNQPQHF.